This T cell receptor (beta chain) comes out of a study of cytomegalovirus exposure and HLA in healthy donors. It was with 60 Vbeta and 13 Jbeta primers that the PCR ran. Repertoires were generated with immunoSEQ multiplex PCR, while TCRdb's copy carries only in-frame clones and drops some. The sample consists of over 80,000 clones, more than 70% of them appearing once. Study findings and constraints: Earlier analysis yielded a pattern in which most TCR beta V segments were productive about 90% or about 30% of the time. Later genetic work tied a missense DCLRE1C variant to beta-chain V and J trimming.

In its sample, this clone was seen a few times. The target antigen is unknown. CDR1 is LNHNV and CDR2 is YYDKDF in the germline V gene (reference sequence). The CDR3 is 12 residues long. Trimming took 6 bases from V and 4 from J, leaving 10 bases between them. This receptor was identified in a man aged 35-49 years in good health and CMV-seronegative. The J gene is TRBJ2-7, the V gene TRBV15; tentatively, D is TRBD1 (6 bases). Sequencing was performed on PBMCs. For the CDR3, the DNA is TGTGCCACCAGTTTACAGGGATACGAGCAGTACTTC. The encoded protein is CATSLQGYEQYF. Full variable domain (outside the CDR3, taken from reference TRBV15 and TRBJ2-7): DAMVIQNPRYQVTQFGKPVTLSCSQTLNHNVMYWYQQKSSQAPKLLFHYYDKDFNNEADTPDNFQSRRPNTSFCFLDIRSPGLGDTAMYLCATSLQGYEQYFGPGTRLTVT.